These 20 T cell receptor beta chains were sequenced from one sample in a study of blood T cell repertoires in COVID-19. Sequencing was performed with immunoSEQ multiplex PCR; in TCRdb, only in-frame clones are kept and a portion is missing. Of hundreds of thousands of clones listed, nearly 90% are singletons. Sample: PBMCs or T cells enriched from blood (not recorded which). Receptor source: a woman aged 18-30 years with acute COVID-19.

This sequence joins TRBV4-3 and TRBJ2-2, with D unresolved. Germline V gene data show CDR1 as LGHNA and CDR2 as YSLEER. With 0 bases removed from V and 4 bases from J, the gap between germline ends came to 27 bases. CDR3 length equals 21 residues. CDR3 bases: TGCGCCAGCAGCCAAGATTCATCGGCAGTGCGGTCCAATTTGGGCACCGGGGAGCTGTTTTTT. It encodes CASSQDSSAVRSNLGTGELFF.

The chain has TRBV6-5 and TRBJ2-1, with 7 nucleotides matching TRBD2. The germline gives CDR1 MNHEY, CDR2 SVGAGI. This CDR3 has 14 amino acids. The V and J ends lost 0 bases and 9 bases, in that order; junction bases with no gene match: 5. The CDR3 DNA sequence: TGTGCCAGCAGTTACTCCCGGACTAGAGGTGAGCAGTTCTTC. It yields the protein CASSYSRTRGEQFF.

This chain's CDR3 is CASSLQRIRTGDTQYF. DNA of the CDR3: TGTGCCAGCAGCTTACAGCGAATCCGAACAGGGGATACGCAGTATTTT. This chain uses TRBV7-2 with TRBJ2-3; tentatively, D is TRBD1 (6 bases). This CDR3 has 16 residues. The germline CDR1 and CDR2 sequences are SGHTA and FQGNSA. Trimming took off 2 bases at V and 6 bases at J, with 18 bases between the two ends.

This chain links TRBV18 with TRBJ2-7; D is possibly TRBD2 (6 bases). V was trimmed by 3 bases and J by 0 bases, leaving 15 bases between them. In germline, CDR1 is KGHSH, CDR2 LQKENI. CDR3 length: 16 amino acids. The CDR3 region has the DNA TGTGCCAGCTCACCTCCCGGGACTGTGATCTCCTACGAGCAGTACTTC. It translates to CASSPPGTVISYEQYF.

This rearrangement joins TRBV7-9 to TRBJ2-1; the D is unclear. The CDR3 runs to 16 residues. V lost 2 bases to trimming and J lost 2 bases, with 13 bases between them. Germline CDR1 and CDR2: SEHNR and FQNEAQ (reference sequence). CDR3 residues: CASSLLAANPYNEQFF. The CDR3 DNA sequence: TGTGCCAGCAGCTTACTCGCGGCTAACCCCTACAATGAGCAGTTCTTC.

This clone was seen only a few times. The chain uses TRBV11-2 and TRBJ2-7; TRBD2 matches at 11 bases. The CDR3 consists of 17 residues. CDR1 and CDR2 from the germline V gene are SGHAT and FQNNGV. V lost 4 bases, J lost 10 bases, and 18 bases stayed unmatched. CDR3: CASSSKGASGRISRQYF. CDR3 nucleotides: TGTGCCAGCAGCTCAAAGGGCGCTAGCGGGAGGATTTCGAGACAGTACTTC.

The V and J genes are TRBV20-1 and TRBJ2-5, with D possibly matching TRBD1 (6 bases). This CDR3 has 11 residues. The V end was cut by 6 bases, the J end by 5 bases, with 10 bases between. From germline, CDR1 is DFQATT and CDR2 SNEGSKA (reference sequence). The CDR3 nucleotides read TGCAGTGCACCGAGGGGGGAGACCCAGTACTTC. It yields the protein CSAPRGETQYF.

A few counts support this clone. The chain couples TRBV7-8 to TRBJ1-2; 7 positions match TRBD1. Germline V gene sequence: CDR1 SGHVS, CDR2 FQNEAQ. Trimming at V came to 1 base and at J to 6 bases, leaving 2 bases not matched to a gene. The CDR3 is 13 amino acids. CDR3 in DNA: TGTGCCAGCAGCTTAGGAGGGGGCGATGGCTACACCTTC. It encodes CASSLGGGDGYTF.

The CDR3 DNA sequence: TGTGCCAGCAGCTTAAGTGGTTCTGACAAGAACTATGGCTACACCTTC. Amino acids: CASSLSGSDKNYGYTF. The chain carries TRBV7-9 and TRBJ1-2; D gene ambiguous. CDR3 length: 16 amino acids. V was pared by 2 bases and J by 2 bases, with 15 bases between. Germline lookup yields CDR1 SEHNR and CDR2 FQNEAQ (reference sequence). The whole variable domain, filled in from reference TRBV7-9 and TRBJ1-2, reads DTGVSQNPRHKITKRGQNVTFRCDPISEHNRLYWYRQTLGQGPEFLTYFQNEAQLEKSRLLSDRFSAERPKGSFSTLEIQRTEQGDSAMYLCASSLSGSDKNYGYTFGSGTRLTVV.

V is TRBV7-2 and J is TRBJ2-7; TRBD1 matches at 7 bases. Trimming took 3 bases from V and 4 from J; bases not matched to a gene: 12. CDR1 is SGHTA, CDR2 FQGNSA, per germline. The CDR3 has 16 residues. The CDR3 sequence: CASSLEITGARYEQYF. The DNA for the CDR3 is TGTGCCAGCAGCTTGGAGATTACAGGGGCCCGATACGAGCAGTACTTC.

This clone was detected a few times. The genes are TRBV3-1 (or the pseudogene TRBV3-2) and TRBJ1-2, with TRBD1 as a possible D gene (5 bases). The CDR3 is 14 residues long. CDR1 and CDR2 from the germline V gene are LGHDT and YNNKEL (reference sequence). Trimming took off 0 bases at V and 4 bases at J, with 9 bases between the two ends. DNA of the CDR3: TGTGCCAGCAGCCAAGATCAGGGTATCTATGGCTACACCTTC. Translated, it gives CASSQDQGIYGYTF.

The chain's CDR3 is CATSANPRSSGQYNEQFF. The CDR3 DNA is TGTGCCACCAGTGCCAATCCCAGGTCTAGCGGGCAATACAATGAGCAGTTCTTC. The V and J genes are TRBV24-1 and TRBJ2-1; 8 bases line up with TRBD2. CDR1 KGHDR and CDR2 SFDVKD come from the germline V gene. Losses at the gene ends were 5 bases for V and 4 bases for J; bases not matched to a gene: 15. This CDR3 region has 18 residues.

This chain connects TRBV7-3 to TRBJ2-1, with a weak D call TRBD2 (5 bases). Germline V gives CDR1 SGHTA, CDR2 FQGTGA. V was clipped by 2 bases and J by 5 bases, with 10 bases between them. The CDR3 runs 14 residues. DNA for the CDR3: TGTGCCAGCAGCTTATCGGGGATCAACAATGAGCAGTTCTTC. Its protein is CASSLSGINNEQFF.

The gene calls are TRBV5-8 and TRBJ2-1, with 12 bases lining up with TRBD2. The CDR3 runs 16 residues. The ends lost 3 bases at V and 7 bases at J; junction bases unmatched: 8. Germline CDR1 SGHTS, CDR2 YDEGEE. As DNA, the CDR3 is TGTGCCAGCAGCTCCTATCAGACTAGCGGGAGAAATGAGCAGTTCTTC. This sequence encodes CASSSYQTSGRNEQFF. The complete variable domain, with remaining parts taken from reference TRBV5-8 and TRBJ2-1, reads EAGVTQSPTHLIKTRGQQATLRCSPISGHTSVYWYQQALGLGLQFLLWYDEGEERNRGNFPPRFSGRQFPNYSSELNVNALELEDSALYLCASSSYQTSGRNEQFFGPGTRLTVL.

V and J are TRBV19 and TRBJ1-3; TRBD1 might be the D (6 bases). The germline V and J ends were trimmed by 7 bases and 0 bases, with 16 bases remaining between them. This CDR3 spans 16 amino acids. Germline V gene lookup returns CDR1 LNHDA and CDR2 SQIVND (reference sequence). The CDR3 DNA is TGTGCCAGTACTCGGGACAAGGGTTACTCTGGAAACACCATATATTTT. This sequence encodes CASTRDKGYSGNTIYF.

CDR3 amino acids: CASSTHRTDTQYF. For the CDR3, the DNA is TGTGCCAGCAGCACCCACAGGACAGATACGCAGTATTTT. V usage is TRBV21-1 and J usage is TRBJ2-3; the table names TRBD1, a call not compared with the DNA. TRBV21-1 is flagged as a pseudogene. The CDR3 is 13 amino acids.

The gene calls are TRBV5-1 and TRBJ2-1, with 9 bases fitting TRBD2. Germline values: CDR1 SGHRS, CDR2 YFSETQ. CDR3 length: 14 residues. J lost 7 bases, V lost 6 bases, and 8 bases had no gene match. The CDR3 DNA reads TGCGCCAGCATGACTAGCGGACGCGGGAATGAGCAGTTCTTC. Protein: CASMTSGRGNEQFF.

This chain uses TRBV10-3 with TRBJ1-3; 9 nucleotides line up with TRBD1. The length of the CDR3 is 13 residues. V was pared by 9 bases and J by 1 base, with 1 base of the junction left unmatched. Germline CDR1 reads ENHRY; CDR2 reads SYGVKD. The CDR3: CAMGTGSGNTIYF. Here the CDR3 DNA reads TGTGCCATGGGGACAGGGTCTGGAAACACCATATATTTT.

This clone was counted many times. The gene calls are TRBV19 and TRBJ2-1; 8 bases agree with TRBD1. CDR3 size: 14 residues. The V gene's germline CDR1 is LNHDA and CDR2 SQIVND (reference sequence). Unmatched junction bases numbered 7, after V lost 7 bases and J lost 5 bases. This CDR3 is CASTDRGGNNEQFF. CDR3 in DNA: TGTGCCAGTACCGACAGGGGAGGAAACAATGAGCAGTTCTTC.

The chain joins TRBV28 to TRBJ2-5; 10 nucleotides agree with TRBD2. The CDR3 has 22 amino acids. V was pared by 1 base and J by 2 bases, with 22 bases of the junction left unmatched. Germline V gene sequence: CDR1 MDHEN, CDR2 SYDVKM. In nucleotides, the CDR3 is TGTGCCAGCAGTTTATTCGCTAGTCCCTACCTAGCGGGAGCAAACACGCAAGAGACCCAGTACTTC. Amino acid sequence: CASSLFASPYLAGANTQETQYF.